This record looks at one T cell receptor beta chain sequence and its context. The sample is drawn from a study of cytomegalovirus exposure and HLA in healthy donors. Germline lookup yields CDR1 MNHEY and CDR2 SVGAGI. V was trimmed by 4 bases and J by 2 bases, leaving 10 bases between them. The CDR3 is made up of 14 amino acids. In the PCR, 60 Vbeta and 13 Jbeta primers were used. Generated by immunoSEQ multiplex PCR, the TCRdb table keeps only in-frame clones and is missing some. The repertoire has about 98,000 clones, about 70% of them found once; the top ten carry 6.5% to 8.5%. This TCR was recovered from a human donor in good health. The genes are TRBV6-5 and TRBJ2-3; possible D gene TRBD1, 5 bases. Sequences were obtained from PBMCs. The CDR3 reads CASSSYGATDTQYF. CDR3 coding DNA: TGTGCCAGCAGTTCATATGGGGCCACAGATACGCAGTATTTT.